This TCR beta chain was recorded in a study of beta chain features in type 1 diabetes. Investigators reverse transcribed all isolated RNA, so they sequenced expressed TCRB transcripts. Method: immunoSEQ multiplex PCR; TCRdb's copy keeps in-frame clones and lacks some. The top ten clones hold around 0.04% of a sample with under 400,000 clones, around 20% of them seen once. Note on this clone: The antigen is unknown.

Overall study results and limits: High-TCR-expressing cells could be over-represented by cDNA sequencing.

One heparinised draw of blood, averaging around 120 mL, came from each donor. Once sorted, every population was more than 95% pure. The CDR3 totals 14 residues. V was pared by 4 bases and J by 1 base, with 10 bases between. CDR1 and CDR2 (germline): SNHLY, FYNNEI. The clonotype was recovered from a woman under 30 in good health. Sequencing used naive CD4+ T cells from blood. J is TRBJ1-1 and V is TRBV2; no clear D gene. The CDR3 DNA follows: TGTGCCAGCAGTGGAGCAACACGGAACACTGAAGCTTTCTTT. The encoded protein is CASSGATRNTEAFF.